This TCR beta chain was captured by sequencing in a study of blood T cell repertoires in COVID-19. Study in general: T cells, B-cell-depleted T cells, or PBMCs provided the cDNA or gDNA that served as material.

Clones were read by immunoSEQ multiplex PCR, and TCRdb kept only the in-frame ones, dropping some. The sample consists of some 62,000 clones, around four fifths of them appearing once. The sample comprised peripheral blood. This receptor was identified in a man aged 60-69 years with COVID-19, enrolled during active disease.

Here the CDR3 DNA reads TGTGCCTGGAGTGAGAGCGCAGATACGCAGTATTTT. Translated: CAWSESADTQYF. V and J are TRBV30 and TRBJ2-3; D is unclear. Germline V CDR1 and CDR2: GTSNPN, SVGIG (reference sequence). V was trimmed by 1 base and J by 4 bases, leaving 6 bases between them. The CDR3 is made up of 12 amino acids.